These T cell receptor beta chains were read from a single sample in a study of Tregs in tolerant kidney transplant recipients. The assay was immunoSEQ multiplex PCR, and TCRdb's table has in-frame clones only and misses some. This table holds 60,000 to 70,000 clones, over 85% found once. The specimen comprised CD8+ T cells from blood, sampled before the transplant. These receptors were obtained from a human donor who received a combined kidney and bone marrow transplant. Each CDR3 is given with its conserved first and last residue. D genes are given only for firm matches. Size is stated for part of the rows, as once, few or many counts, or as a class when the clone is expanded.

cdr3_nt | cdr3_aa | clone_size | j_call | v_call | d_call
TGTGCCAGCAGCTCAACAGGGGGTCTAAATGAGCAGTTCTTC | CASSSTGGLNEQFF | - | TRBJ2-1 | TRBV7-3 | TRBD1
TGTGCCACCAGAAGGGACAGGGGCTTCGATCAGCCCCAGCATTTT | CATRRDRGFDQPQHF | - | TRBJ1-5 | TRBV15 | TRBD1
TGTGCCAGCAGCGTAGTGCCAGCGGGAGGGACCGAGCAGTACTTC | CASSVVPAGGTEQYF | - | TRBJ2-7 | TRBV9 | TRBD2
TGTGCCAGCAGTTTATTGGGGCTCGGTTACGAGCAGTACTTC | CASSLLGLGYEQYF | - | TRBJ2-7 | TRBV27 | -
TGTGCCAGCAGCGTAGGGGAGAGCTCCTACGAGCAGTACTTC | CASSVGESSYEQYF | - | TRBJ2-7 | TRBV9 | -
TGTGCCAGCAGGGACGGACAGGGGGGGAGTCAGCCCCAGCATTTT | CASRDGQGGSQPQHF | - | TRBJ1-5 | TRBV2 | TRBD1
TGCGCCAGCAGCTTGGACAGGGGGGAGGCTTTCTTT | CASSLDRGEAFF | few | TRBJ1-1 | TRBV5-1 | TRBD1
TGTGCCAGCTCACAAGGACAGGGGTACACTGAAGCTTTCTTT | CASSQGQGYTEAFF | - | TRBJ1-1 | TRBV18 | TRBD1
TGTGCCAGCAGCTTAAGGGCGGTGGGGCTAGCGGGAGACTACGAGCAGTACTTC | CASSLRAVGLAGDYEQYF | - | TRBJ2-7 | TRBV5-6 | TRBD2
TGTGCCAGCAGCTTGGCCGGGAGCTCCTACGAGCAGTACTTC | CASSLAGSSYEQYF | - | TRBJ2-7 | TRBV5-6 | -
TGTGCCAGCAGCTTAATCACTAGCGGTTACAATGAGCAGTTCTTC | CASSLITSGYNEQFF | - | TRBJ2-1 | TRBV7-2 | TRBD2
TGTGCCAGCAGCTTGTACGGAGGACTGAACAATGAGCAGTTCTTC | CASSLYGGLNNEQFF | - | TRBJ2-1 | TRBV5-5 | -
TGTGCCAGCAGCGCCCCAGGAGGGTACGGGATAGATACGCAGTATTTT | CASSAPGGYGIDTQYF | - | TRBJ2-3 | TRBV9 | -
TGTGCCAGCAGCCGGCGACAGTCTGGAAACACCATATATTTT | CASSRRQSGNTIYF | - | TRBJ1-3 | TRBV5-6 | -
TGTGCCAGCAGCCTCGGACAGCCGAACACTGAAGCTTTCTTT | CASSLGQPNTEAFF | - | TRBJ1-1 | TRBV6-5 | -
TGTGCCAGCAGTTACTCTGGAGGGAGGGCCGACTACGAGCAGTACTTC | CASSYSGGRADYEQYF | few | TRBJ2-7 | TRBV6-5 | TRBD2
TGCGCCAGCAGCCGTAGGACTAGCGGGCCTACAGATACGCAGTATTTT | CASSRRTSGPTDTQYF | - | TRBJ2-3 | TRBV4-1 | TRBD2
TGTGCCAGCAGCTTAGCTAGTAGGTCCTACAATGAGCAGTTCTTC | CASSLASRSYNEQFF | - | TRBJ2-1 | TRBV11-3 | -
TGTGCCAGCAGCGTGGTTGTTAGCGGACACAATGAGCAGTTCTTC | CASSVVVSGHNEQFF | large | TRBJ2-1 | TRBV9 | -
TGTGCCAGCAGTAAAATCGGAACAGGGGAAAACGAGCAGTACTTC | CASSKIGTGENEQYF | - | TRBJ2-7 | TRBV27 | TRBD1
TGTGCCAGTAGACAGGGGATTGATGGCTACACCTTC | CASRQGIDGYTF | - | TRBJ1-2 | TRBV6-1 | TRBD1
TGTGCCAGCAGCTTACCCGTCGGACTGAGGTATGAGCAGTTCTTC | CASSLPVGLRYEQFF | - | TRBJ2-1 | TRBV7-9 | -
TGCGCCAGCAGCTTGTCAGGGGGCAGTGGCTACACCTTC | CASSLSGGSGYTF | - | TRBJ1-2 | TRBV5-1 | TRBD1
TGTGCCAGTAGCCTCGGACTGGCGAACACTGAAGCTTTCTTT | CASSLGLANTEAFF | - | TRBJ1-1 | TRBV19 | -
TGTGCCAGCAGTTTACTCAGGGACAACAATCAGCCCCAGCATTTT | CASSLLRDNNQPQHF | - | TRBJ1-5 | TRBV27 | -
TGTGCCAGCAGTGAAGGACTAGCGGGAGACCCAGATACGCAGTATTTT | CASSEGLAGDPDTQYF | once | TRBJ2-3 | TRBV6-1 | TRBD2
TGTGCCAGCAGCTTAGGTCTAGCGGGGGTCCCCTCTTGGGGGACCCAGTACTTC | CASSLGLAGVPSWGTQYF | - | TRBJ2-5 | TRBV7-8 | TRBD2
TGTGCCAGCTCATCCCAACCCGGGACTAACACCGGGGAGCTGTTTTTT | CASSSQPGTNTGELFF | - | TRBJ2-2 | TRBV18 | -
TGTGCCATCAGTGACAGACAGGGGAAGGGCAATCAGCCCCAGCATTTT | CAISDRQGKGNQPQHF | - | TRBJ1-5 | TRBV10-3 | TRBD1
TGTGCCAGCAATTACGGTAGCGGGATGGAGTCCCAGTACTTC | CASNYGSGMESQYF | - | TRBJ2-5 | TRBV6-6 | TRBD2
TGTGCCAGCAGCTTAGGGGCGGGCCCAAGCTCCTACGAGCAGTACTTC | CASSLGAGPSSYEQYF | - | TRBJ2-7 | TRBV7-6 | -
TGTGCCAGCAGCTTAGGGACTACGGTTACGCAGTATTTT | CASSLGTTVTQYF | once | TRBJ2-3 | TRBV13 | -
TGTGCCAGCAGTTATCTGGGAGGCGATGAGCAGTTCTTC | CASSYLGGDEQFF | few | TRBJ2-1 | TRBV6-6 | -
TGCGCCAGCAGCCAAGGGTTCGAGCACGAGCAGTACTTC | CASSQGFEHEQYF | - | TRBJ2-7 | TRBV4-1 | -
TGTGCCAGCAGTTTATCGGTCAGCAGCGGGGATGGCTACACCTTC | CASSLSVSSGDGYTF | - | TRBJ1-2 | TRBV27 | -
TGTGCCAGCCACTTCAAGACTAGCGGGACTAGCACAGATACGCAGTATTTT | CASHFKTSGTSTDTQYF | - | TRBJ2-3 | TRBV2 | TRBD2
TGCGCCAGCAGCCGCGACCGGGACAGGGGTTCCGCGCAGTACTTC | CASSRDRDRGSAQYF | once | TRBJ2-7 | TRBV4-3 | TRBD1
TGTGCCAGCAGTTATGGAGTTGGTCAGCCCCAGCATTTT | CASSYGVGQPQHF | - | TRBJ1-5 | TRBV27 | -
TGTGCCAGCAGTTATTCTGAAAAACTGTTTTTT | CASSYSEKLFF | - | TRBJ1-4 | TRBV25-1 | -
TGTGCCAGCAGCTTAGGGGATCTAGCGGGGGCGCAGTACTTC | CASSLGDLAGAQYF | - | TRBJ2-7 | TRBV11-2 | TRBD2
TGTGCCAGTAGTATAGATCGAAGAGACAGGGGGCCATGGACTGAAGCTTTCTTT | CASSIDRRDRGPWTEAFF | - | TRBJ1-1 | TRBV19 | TRBD1
TGTGCCAGCAGCCCACCAGGACAGGGCTATGGCTACACCTTC | CASSPPGQGYGYTF | - | TRBJ1-2 | TRBV7-9 | TRBD1
TGTGCCAGTAGTATCGGACAGGGCTACGAGCAGTACTTC | CASSIGQGYEQYF | - | TRBJ2-7 | TRBV19 | TRBD1
TGTGCCAGCACAGCGGGCTACAATGAGCAGTTCTTC | CASTAGYNEQFF | - | TRBJ2-1 | TRBV27 | -
TGTGCCAGCAGGGCCGGGACTAGCGTTTGGGAGACCCAGTACTTC | CASRAGTSVWETQYF | - | TRBJ2-5 | TRBV13 | TRBD2
TGTGCCAGCAGTTTATCGTTCAATCCCCACTATGGCTACACCTTC | CASSLSFNPHYGYTF | - | TRBJ1-2 | TRBV27 | -
TGTGCCAGCAGCCCGGGGATGAACACTGAAGCTTTCTTT | CASSPGMNTEAFF | - | TRBJ1-1 | TRBV9 | -
TGCAGCGTTGAACGCAGGGAAGCTTTCTTT | CSVERREAFF | - | TRBJ1-1 | TRBV29-1 | -
TGTGCCAGCAGCTTATCCGTCTACAATGAGCAGTTCTTC | CASSLSVYNEQFF | - | TRBJ2-1 | TRBV7-8 | -
TGTGCCAGCAGCGTATGGGATCGGGGGGCCTACGAGCAGTACTTC | CASSVWDRGAYEQYF | once | TRBJ2-7 | TRBV9 | TRBD2
TGTGCCAGCAGCCTGGCGCCTTTGGACAGGGGACCGAAATCGGTCTCGGTCTATGGCTACACCTTC | CASSLAPLDRGPKSVSVYGYTF | - | TRBJ1-2 | TRBV14 | TRBD1